This TCR beta chain stems from a study of T cell changes during pregnancy in multiple sclerosis. Generated by immunoSEQ multiplex PCR, the TCRdb table keeps only in-frame clones and is missing some. The sample carries 80,000 or so clones, approximately 95% recorded once. V lost 3 bases to trimming and J lost 5 bases; unmatched junction nucleotides: 5. Germline assignment: CDR1 KGHSH and CDR2 LQKENI. The CDR3 consists of 15 residues. The chain is built from TRBV18 and TRBJ2-1; 9 bases match TRBD2. Sequencing was performed on peripheral blood, taken in the second trimester of pregnancy. The receptor comes from a female donor in good health, enrolled as a control in a pregnancy study. CDR3 bases: TGTGCCAGCTCACCGGTAGCGGGAGTCGACAATGAGCAGTTCTTC. As protein: CASSPVAGVDNEQFF.